The 16 T cell receptor beta chains below all came from one sample that was sequenced in a study of cytotoxic CD8 clonotypes in ibrutinib-treated CLL. Some clones are missing from TCRdb's copy, which holds only in-frame ones; the method was immunoSEQ multiplex PCR. The sample carries about 200,000 clones, around 75% recorded once. The material sequenced was PBMCs, taken after 12 months of ibrutinib treatment. These TCRs come from a human donor with chronic lymphocytic leukemia.

The chain combines TRBV5-1 with TRBJ1-1; D unclear. The CDR3 runs 14 residues. In germline, CDR1 is SGHRS, CDR2 YFSETQ. V was trimmed by 0 bases and J by 1 base, leaving 7 bases between them. The CDR3: CASSLVVKNTEAFF. The CDR3 DNA reads as TGCGCCAGCAGCTTGGTGGTCAAGAACACTGAAGCTTTCTTT. Full variable domain (rest looked up from reference TRBV5-1 and TRBJ1-1): KAGVTQTPRYLIKTRGQQVTLSCSPISGHRSVSWYQQTPGQGLQFLFEYFSETQRNKGNFPGRFSGRQFSNSRSEMNVSTLELGDSALYLCASSLVVKNTEAFFGQGTRLTVV.

This clone turned up a few times. The chain recombines TRBV6-1 with TRBJ1-2; D call uncertain. The germline V and J ends were trimmed by 7 bases and 8 bases, with 23 bases remaining between them. This CDR3 is built from 15 residues. CDR1 and CDR2 from the germline V gene are MNHNS and SASEGT. The CDR3 spells CASMPTATSYSGYTF. In DNA, the CDR3 is TGTGCCAGCATGCCCACGGCGACCTCATATTCCGGCTACACCTTC.

The chain is built from TRBV7-3 and TRBJ2-7; 11 bases match TRBD2. The germline V gene encodes CDR1 SGHTA and CDR2 FQGTGA. V lost 3 bases to trimming and J lost 5 bases; unmatched junction nucleotides: 3. The CDR3 contains 14 residues. The CDR3 sequence: CASSFTSGSNEQYF. CDR3 in DNA: TGTGCCAGCAGCTTTACTAGCGGGAGTAACGAGCAGTACTTC.

This clone was seen a few times. The rearrangement joins TRBV19 to TRBJ1-2; no clear D gene. Germline V gene sequence: CDR1 LNHDA, CDR2 SQIVND (reference sequence). This CDR3 is built from 13 residues. V shed 3 bases and J shed 6 bases, with 11 bases lying between them. CDR3 nucleotides: TGTGCCAGTAGTATCCGGACTATTGATGGCTACACCTTC. Its translation is CASSIRTIDGYTF.

The chain uses TRBV9 and TRBJ1-3, with 7 positions matching TRBD1. CDR1 and CDR2 (germline): SGDLS, YYNGEE. The ends lost 4 bases at V and 5 bases at J; junction bases unmatched: 24. The CDR3 sequence is 20 residues long. CDR3 nucleotide sequence: TGTGCCAGCAGCATCTCGGGGAACAGGGGTATATTTTATGGTAGAAACACCATATATTTT. Protein product: CASSISGNRGIFYGRNTIYF.

This clone was recorded only once. V and J are TRBV9 and TRBJ1-2; 8 positions match TRBD1. J lost 1 base, V lost 6 bases, and 5 bases had no gene match. Germline V gene lookup returns CDR1 SGDLS and CDR2 YYNGEE. The CDR3 loop spans 14 amino acids. The CDR3 sequence: CASTLDRGNYGYTF. The CDR3 coding sequence is TGTGCCAGCACCTTAGACAGGGGTAACTATGGCTACACCTTC.

This clone came up once. This sequence joins TRBV28 and TRBJ2-7, with 7 bases identical to TRBD2. The trim removed 2 bases at V and 5 bases at J, leaving 9 bases unmatched. The CDR3 consists of 15 residues. Germline V lookup: CDR1 MDHEN, CDR2 SYDVKM. CDR3 amino acids: CASSLLGLGANEQYF. Here the CDR3 DNA reads TGTGCCAGCAGTTTACTTGGACTAGGAGCGAACGAGCAGTACTTC.

This clone was seen only once. The chain joins TRBV30 to TRBJ2-3, with a tentative D call TRBD1 (6 bases). This CDR3 region has 14 residues. CDR1 and CDR2 from the germline V gene are GTSNPN and SVGIG (reference sequence). Trimming removed 1 base at V and 0 bases at J, with 8 bases between. The CDR3, as DNA: TGTGCCTGGAGTGGGGGGCCTAGCACAGATACGCAGTATTTT. This sequence encodes CAWSGGPSTDTQYF.

This sequence joins TRBV27 and TRBJ1-4; D might be TRBD1 (5 bases). Germline CDR1 is MNHEY and CDR2 is SMNVEV (reference sequence). This CDR3 has 13 residues. Trimming took 10 bases from V and 7 from J, leaving 16 bases between them. This chain's CDR3 is CATARSGSEKLFF. CDR3 bases: TGTGCCACAGCAAGGTCAGGGAGTGAAAAACTGTTTTTT.

J is TRBJ1-1 and V is TRBV5-4; D unresolved. Per germline, CDR1 SGHNT and CDR2 YYREEE (reference sequence). Trimming left V 4 bases short and J 6 bases short, with 16 bases between. The CDR3 runs 14 residues. As DNA, the CDR3 is TGTGCCAGCAGCGAGAAAATCGGAAGGGCTGAAGCTTTCTTT. Protein: CASSEKIGRAEAFF.

The chain employs TRBV5-6 and TRBJ1-5; D gene ambiguous. This CDR3 is 12 amino acids long. V gave up 4 bases and J gave up 6 bases, with 8 bases separating them. The germline V gene has CDR1 SGHDT and CDR2 YYEEEE. CDR3 amino acids: CASSDASQPQHF. The CDR3 DNA sequence: TGTGCCAGCAGCGATGCTAGTCAGCCCCAGCATTTT.

The chain is built from TRBV28 and TRBJ1-5, with D unclear. Germline assignment: CDR1 MDHEN and CDR2 SYDVKM. The germline V and J ends were trimmed by 4 bases and 5 bases, with 12 bases remaining between them. This CDR3 comprises 14 residues. The CDR3: CASSSPGSYQPQHF. CDR3 coding DNA: TGTGCCAGCAGTTCCCCGGGATCCTATCAGCCCCAGCATTTT.

J is TRBJ2-7 and V is TRBV19; the D gene is possibly TRBD1 (6 bases). Germline V gene sequence: CDR1 LNHDA, CDR2 SQIVND (reference sequence). Trimming cost V 5 bases and J 2 bases, with 16 bases left between them. The CDR3 contains 15 residues. This CDR3 is CASSFGTDSAYEQYF. The CDR3 nucleotides read TGTGCCAGTAGTTTTGGGACGGACAGTGCCTACGAGCAGTACTTC.

J is TRBJ1-2 and V is TRBV5-6, with 7 bases that match TRBD1. V shed 4 bases and J 0 bases; nucleotides not matched to a gene: 6. Per the germline V gene, CDR1 is SGHDT and CDR2 is YYEEEE. This CDR3 is built from 15 residues. In DNA, the CDR3 is TGTGCCAGCAGCAGTCCCGGGACAGCTAACTATGGCTACACCTTC. This codes for CASSSPGTANYGYTF.

This chain connects TRBV5-1 to TRBJ1-4; D call uncertain. The V end lost 4 bases, the J end lost 1 base, and 14 bases lay between the germline ends. Germline values: CDR1 SGHRS, CDR2 YFSETQ. The length of the CDR3 is 16 residues. The CDR3 region is CASSPGRVITNEKLFF. The CDR3 DNA is TGCGCCAGCAGCCCTGGACGGGTGATAACTAATGAAAAACTGTTTTTT.

The chain couples TRBV5-8 to TRBJ2-1; D is unresolved. V lost 4 bases and J 6 bases, leaving 5 bases between the germline ends. Germline V gives CDR1 SGHTS, CDR2 YDEGEE. The length of the CDR3 is 11 residues. CDR3 nucleotides: TGTGCCAGCAGCATACTCAATGAGCAGTTCTTC. This translates into CASSILNEQFF.